The present T cell receptor beta chain was sequenced within a study of blood T cell repertoires in COVID-19. Study-level information: The United States, Italy and Spain provided the acute and convalescent COVID-19 samples. PBMCs, B-cell-depleted T cells, or T cells were the source of the cDNA or gDNA that made up the material.

Authors' data handling: Reference gene primers were amplified, and this amplification served to estimate nucleated cell counts. Libraries were prepared by immunoSEQ multiplex PCR; TCRdb keeps only in-frame clonotypes and omits some of them. V and J calls and clone size are copied from that table; D and trimming were computed from the DNA. The sample contains 350,000 to 450,000 clones, around 87% of which appear only once. V was shortened by 6 bases and J by 8 bases, with 14 bases between the two germline ends. This CDR3 spans 13 amino acids. Germline CDR1 is MDHEN and CDR2 is SYDVKM. This sequence originates from a human donor in a cohort sampled during active COVID-19. The chain recombines TRBV28 with TRBJ1-3; tentatively, D is TRBD1 (6 bases). The sequencing sample was made of peripheral blood. The CDR3 coding sequence is TGTGCCAGCAGGTTACAGGGAAGGGACACCATATATTTT. This codes for CASRLQGRDTIYF.